This T cell receptor beta chain emerged from a study of regulatory T cells in long-lasting Graves disease. Time point given: newly diagnosed GD, antithyroid drugs for less than 3 months. RNA from PBMCs was the source of the TCR library. Graves' disease was diagnosed by American Thyroid Association guidelines. To make TCR beta libraries, researchers used iRepertoire HTBI primers and Arm-PCR of CDR3 regions. One entry per CDR3 protein results from TCRdb running MiXCR on the multiplex PCR reads. The sample lists roughly 420,000 distinct CDR3 sequences; around a sixth were seen once. V was shortened by 6 bases and J by 4 bases, with 13 bases between the two germline ends. This CDR3 spans 14 amino acids. Germline V gives CDR1 MNHNS, CDR2 SASEGT. This clonotype has at least ten counts. The antigen is unknown. Regarding the study as a whole: Persistent disease favored TRBV28, TRBJ1-2 and TRBJ2-5.

V and J are TRBV6-1 and TRBJ2-1; TRBD2 is a possible D gene (6 bases). The sample consisted of peripheral blood mononuclear cells (PBMCs), taken at new diagnosis, from a patient treated with antithyroid drugs. The clonotype was recovered from a female donor with Graves disease. The CDR3 sequence: CASSRGLEYNEQFF. Written as DNA, the CDR3 is TGTGCCAGCAGCCGGGGACTCGAATACAATGAGCAGTTCTTC.